This TCR beta chain was obtained from a study of blood T cells in healthy people across ages. V lost 0 bases, J lost 6 bases, and 17 bases lay in between. This CDR3 has 16 amino acids. Per the germline V gene, CDR1 is LGHNA and CDR2 is YNFKEQ. A sample-barcoded 5' primer and a J-beta primer mix were used in a second PCR of roughly 7 to 12 cycles. One entry per CDR3 protein results from TCRdb running MiXCR on the 5' RACE reads. The sample contains 800,000 or so distinct CDR3 sequences, roughly 60% of which appear only once. This sequence originates from a man aged 25-45 years in good health. V gene TRBV4-2 combines with J gene TRBJ1-2; perhaps TRBD1 as D (6 bases). Sequenced: blood. The CDR3 DNA is TGTGCCAGCAGCCAAGATCAGGCAGGGGCCCCGCATGGCTACACCTTC. Translated: CASSQDQAGAPHGYTF.